The T cell receptor (beta chain) under discussion was sequenced for a study of T and B cells in COVID-19 patients. Overall study: Blood was sampled from COVID-19 patients who were either actively infected or recovered. The recovered patients had mostly mild to moderate COVID-19 with outpatient management.

Each TRB amplification used roughly 250-550 ng of genomic DNA from blood. General study results and limits: Early severe-case samples and blood from mildly ill patients during symptoms were in short supply. Clonality of TRB repertoires was high in active COVID-19; recovery brought above-healthy diversity and richness.

In this sample, this clonotype turned up many times. What it binds is not known. Multiplex PCR with BIOMED2 TRB-A/B primer pools amplified TRB rearrangements. Each CDR3 protein gets one entry after TCRdb re-called the multiplex PCR reads with MiXCR. This sample carries 22,000 or so distinct CDR3 sequences, less than 30% of them seen once, and the ten largest clones take 2.5% to 3.5%. This CDR3 region has 11 residues. V was pared by 0 bases and J by 7 bases, with 4 bases between. Germline V gene sequence: CDR1 GTSNPN, CDR2 SVGIG (reference sequence). Sequenced: blood. The chain joins TRBV30 to TRBJ1-3; D not resolved. The sequence derives from a human donor who had recovered from COVID-19. The CDR3 nucleotides are TGTGCCTGGAGTGTGGGTAACACCATATATTTT. Its protein is CAWSVGNTIYF.